The clone carrying this T cell receptor (beta chain) came up many times. Antigen: not known. Individual TCR cDNA molecules each bore their own unique molecular identifier. From the 5' RACE reads, TCRdb called clonotypes with MiXCR, one entry per CDR3 protein. The data show about 48,000 distinct CDR3 sequences, roughly 5.7% seen once. The sample is drawn from a study of spatial heterogeneity in lung cancer. V gave up 6 bases and J gave up 5 bases, with 14 bases separating them. This CDR3 is 13 amino acids long. The time point was: sample taken at primary tumor resection. The authors sequenced whole RNA from tumor, nontumor lung or frozen PBMC without sorting. Study conclusions and caveats: Expanded tumor TCRs that were ubiquitous appeared in blood more at resection than follow-up.

V is TRBV12-3 or TRBV12-4 and J is TRBJ2-7; D ambiguous. The receptor was isolated from a male donor with early-stage non-small cell lung cancer. The sample was PBMCs, taken at surgery. The CDR3 loop reads CASSQSTGHEQYF. The CDR3 nucleotides are TGTGCCAGCAGCCAATCGACTGGCCACGAGCAGTACTTC.